The T cell receptor (beta chain) under discussion was sequenced for a study of T cells after posttransplantation cyclophosphamide. General study points: Donor-recipient repertoire similarity was low at 1-2 months, rising over year one.

In its sample, this clone was seen many times. What it binds is not known. The related graft donor's blood sample was taken on the day of bone marrow donation. V lost 0 bases, J lost 0 bases, and 15 bases lay in between. This CDR3 contains 17 residues. Looked up from germline, CDR1 is LGHNA and CDR2 is YNFKEQ. Produced via immunoSEQ multiplex PCR; TCRdb's table is partial and in-frame only. This sample has more than 40,000 clones, each found more than once. This receptor was obtained from a man aged 40-55 years in good health, CMV-negative, and a related stem cell transplant donor. The sample consisted of PBMCs. This chain uses TRBV4-2 with TRBJ2-7, with D perhaps matching TRBD1 (5 bases). The DNA of the CDR3 is TGTGCCAGCAGCCAAGAAGGGCAAGCAGGGTCCTCCTACGAGCAGTACTTC. Translating it yields CASSQEGQAGSSYEQYF.